The text below deals with one T cell receptor beta chain. The antigen remains undetermined. Trimming at V came to 3 bases and at J to 4 bases, leaving 5 bases not matched to a gene. Germline CDR1 and CDR2: SGHRS and YFSETQ. The CDR3 totals 14 residues. The sample is drawn from a study of siplizumab effects on memory and regulatory T cells. Study conclusions and caveats: The suppressive capacity of proliferating Tregs from siplizumab cultures remained unconfirmed. Memory T cells appeared less diverse than naive cells, which seemed to contribute substantially to alloresponse. Mappable alloreactive CD4+ clones came from Treg cells around three quarters of the time on average with siplizumab, against under 30% in controls.

The study assayed 95,000 to 100,000 TCR templates per sample. Repertoires were generated with immunoSEQ multiplex PCR, while TCRdb's copy carries only in-frame clones and drops some. The repertoire consists of some 97,000 clones, with roughly 94% occurring once and the leading ten covering under 0.65%. This TCR was sampled from a human donor in good health. Material: Tregs sorted from blood. The chain uses TRBV5-1 and TRBJ2-3; 7 bases are shared with TRBD2. The CDR3 spells CASSSGLGPDTQYF. The CDR3 nucleotides read TGCGCCAGCAGCTCTGGACTAGGCCCAGATACGCAGTATTTT.